This T cell receptor (beta chain) is drawn from a study of blood T cell repertoires in COVID-19. V was trimmed by 3 bases and J by 4 bases, leaving 7 bases between them. The CDR3 has 14 residues. Per the germline V gene, CDR1 is MDHEN and CDR2 is SYDVKM. The method was immunoSEQ multiplex PCR; TCRdb's version includes in-frame clones alone and lacks a portion of them. The sample holds 150,000 or so clones, roughly 80% seen once. The rearrangement joins TRBV28 to TRBJ1-6; a possible D gene is TRBD1 (5 bases). This TCR derives from a woman aged 60-70 years with acute or convalescent COVID-19. The sequenced material came from peripheral blood. In nucleotides, the CDR3 is TGTGCCAGCAGTTTGGGGCTTTATAATTCACCCCTCCACTTT. Its translation is CASSLGLYNSPLHF.